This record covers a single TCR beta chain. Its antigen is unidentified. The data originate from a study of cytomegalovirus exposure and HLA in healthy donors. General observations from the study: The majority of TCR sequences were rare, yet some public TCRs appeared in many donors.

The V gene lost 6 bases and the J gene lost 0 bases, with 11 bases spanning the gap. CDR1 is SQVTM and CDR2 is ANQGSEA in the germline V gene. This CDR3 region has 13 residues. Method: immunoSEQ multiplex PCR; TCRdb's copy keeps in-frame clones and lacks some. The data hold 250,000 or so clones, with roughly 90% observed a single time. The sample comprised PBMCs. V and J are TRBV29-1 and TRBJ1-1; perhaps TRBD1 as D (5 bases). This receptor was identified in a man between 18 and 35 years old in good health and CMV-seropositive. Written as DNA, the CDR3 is TGCAGCGTGGCAGGGTTTATGAACACTGAAGCTTTCTTT. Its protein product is CSVAGFMNTEAFF.